Listed here are 20 T cell receptor beta chains from one sample, sequenced in a study of metastatic and nonmetastatic thyroid tumors. There were no patients who had received any treatment before thyroid surgery. TCRdb re-clonotyped the PCR reads through MiXCR. This sample carries roughly 13,000 clones, more than 25% of them seen once, and the ten largest clones take around 21%. Input material: tumor tissue. The receptors shown here come from a female donor with papillary thyroid cancer or a benign thyroid nodule (not recorded which). Some clones in this sample may be carry-over from other donors' samples.

Within the sample, this clone is medium-sized. This chain uses TRBV2 with TRBJ1-1; weak D call: TRBD1 (5 bases). The V end lost 0 bases, the J end lost 1 base, and 9 bases lay between the germline ends. The CDR3 has 15 amino acids. The germline V gene has CDR1 SNHLY and CDR2 FYNNEI. The CDR3 DNA sequence: TGTGCCAGCAGTGAAGCAGGGGTTGAGAACACTGAAGCTTTCTTT. Its protein product is CASSEAGVENTEAFF.

This clone was seen only a few times. V and J are TRBV6-5 and TRBJ2-6; D is unresolved. This CDR3 region has 15 residues. The germline V gene has CDR1 MNHEY and CDR2 SVGAGI. With 0 bases removed from V and 3 bases from J, the gap between germline ends came to 6 bases. The CDR3: CASSYSLIGANVLTF. CDR3 nucleotide sequence: TGTGCCAGCAGTTACTCCCTTATTGGGGCCAACGTCCTGACTTTC.

This clone is categorized as medium-sized. The chain employs TRBV20-1 and TRBJ2-7; TRBD1 is a possible D gene (5 bases). Germline V gives CDR1 DFQATT, CDR2 SNEGSKA (reference sequence). The V end was cut by 6 bases, the J end by 1 base, with 13 bases between. The CDR3 runs 13 residues. CDR3 in DNA: TGCAGTGCAAGGGGCCAGGGTTCCTACGAGCAGTACTTC. It codes for CSARGQGSYEQYF.

J is TRBJ1-6 and V is TRBV27; 7 positions agree with TRBD1. The ends lost 6 bases at V and 6 bases at J; junction bases unmatched: 5. This CDR3 comprises 14 residues. CDR1 MNHEY and CDR2 SMNVEV come from the germline V gene (reference sequence). CDR3 loop: CASRGQVGNSPLHF. CDR3 coding DNA: TGTGCCAGCAGAGGACAGGTCGGTAATTCACCCCTCCACTTT.

This clone was counted a few times. J is TRBJ2-1 and V is TRBV6-5; 9 bases agree with TRBD2. This CDR3 has 17 residues. Germline V lookup: CDR1 MNHEY, CDR2 SVGAGI. V was pared by 2 bases and J by 0 bases, with 5 bases of the junction left unmatched. The CDR3 here is CASSYLAGTASYNEQFF. The CDR3 DNA is TGTGCCAGCAGTTACCTAGCGGGGACCGCCTCCTACAATGAGCAGTTCTTC.

This chain links TRBV19 with TRBJ1-1, with D hard to call. There are 17 residues in the CDR3. V was clipped by 4 bases and J by 2 bases, with 20 bases between them. The germline V gene has CDR1 LNHDA and CDR2 SQIVND (reference sequence). The DNA of the CDR3 is TGTGCCAGTAGTACCTTGCCCCGGACGGCCGCCAACACTGAAGCTTTCTTT. It is translated as CASSTLPRTAANTEAFF.

This clone was recorded many times. This CDR3 is also generated by other DNA sequences in the sample. V gene TRBV11-2 combines with J gene TRBJ2-3; possible D gene TRBD1, 6 bases. Germline assignment: CDR1 SGHAT and CDR2 FQNNGV. The CDR3 sequence is 15 residues long. The germline V and J ends were trimmed by 3 bases and 6 bases, with 16 bases remaining between them. CDR3 amino acids: CASSFTGGDTDTQYF. CDR3 DNA: TGTGCCAGCAGCTTCACGGGTGGGGACACGGATACGCAGTATTTT.

The chain joins TRBV19 to TRBJ1-1, with 8 bases that match TRBD1. The junction had 4 bases not matched to a gene; V was cut back by 0 bases and J by 4 bases. Germline V gene data show CDR1 as LNHDA and CDR2 as SQIVND (reference sequence). CDR3 length: 15 residues. CDR3 coding DNA: TGTGCCAGTAGTATAGAGGGGACAGGAGGCACTGAAGCTTTCTTT. This gives the protein CASSIEGTGGTEAFF.

Ten or more counts support this clone. The rearrangement links TRBV20-1 to TRBJ2-4; TRBD2 agrees at 12 bases. Per germline, CDR1 DFQATT and CDR2 SNEGSKA (reference sequence). This CDR3 comprises 17 residues. Trimming at V came to 5 bases and at J to 1 base, leaving 9 bases not matched to a gene. The CDR3 DNA reads TGCAGTGCTTCCCAGACTAGCGGGAGTATTGCCAAAAACATTCAGTACTTC. This codes for CSASQTSGSIAKNIQYF.

The V and J genes are TRBV6-5 and TRBJ1-5, with D uncertain. This CDR3 is built from 14 residues. The germline V gene has CDR1 MNHEY and CDR2 SVGAGI. V was trimmed by 7 bases and J by 6 bases, leaving 16 bases between them. Written as DNA, the CDR3 is TGTGCCAGCAATTTGTCGGGGATGAGTCAGCCCCAGCATTTT. It specifies CASNLSGMSQPQHF.

The CDR3 DNA follows: TGTGCCAGCAGTTACAGTTTCTCTGAGCAGTTCTTC. Translated, it gives CASSYSFSEQFF. The chain couples TRBV6-6 to TRBJ2-1; D ambiguous. The CDR3 runs 12 residues. The V gene lost 2 bases and the J gene lost 9 bases, with 8 bases spanning the gap. Germline lookup yields CDR1 MNHNY and CDR2 SVGAGI (reference sequence).

By proportion, this clone is medium-sized. The J gene is TRBJ2-3, the V gene TRBV11-1, with D possibly matching TRBD1 (6 bases). Germline V gene data show CDR1 as SGHAT and CDR2 as FQDESV (reference sequence). The CDR3 contains 14 residues. Deletions cut 5 bases from V and 1 base from J, with 10 bases between. In nucleotides, the CDR3 is TGTGCCAGCAGCATCCCAGGGGGCACAGATACGCAGTATTTT. This sequence encodes CASSIPGGTDTQYF.

This clone was found a few times. This chain joins TRBV11-2 and TRBJ2-1; 9 positions agree with TRBD1. V shed 4 bases, J shed 2 bases, and the junction held 3 bases outside the gene matches. The CDR3 spans 15 residues. Germline CDR1 SGHAT, CDR2 FQNNGV. As DNA, the CDR3 is TGTGCCAGCAGCTCCGGGACAGGGCCCTACAATGAGCAGTTCTTC. Its translation is CASSSGTGPYNEQFF.

V usage is TRBV11-1 and J usage is TRBJ2-1; tentatively, D is TRBD1 or TRBD2 (5 bases each). There are 16 residues in the CDR3. CDR1 and CDR2 (germline): SGHAT, FQDESV (reference sequence). Trimming took off 4 bases at V and 5 bases at J, with 18 bases between the two ends. The CDR3 is CASSSSAGWGNNEQFF. DNA of the CDR3: TGTGCCAGCAGCTCCTCCGCGGGTTGGGGGAACAATGAGCAGTTCTTC.

This sequence joins TRBV12-3 or TRBV12-4 and TRBJ2-7; 10 bases are shared with TRBD2. The junction had 0 bases not matched to a gene; V was cut back by 4 bases and J by 0 bases. The CDR3 is 14 amino acids. The CDR3 DNA sequence: TGTGCCAGCAGTTGGACTAGCGGCTCCTACGAGCAGTACTTC. Its translation is CASSWTSGSYEQYF.

This clone appeared once. The chain links TRBV5-1 to TRBJ2-7; 8 nucleotides match TRBD1. Trimming cost V 3 bases and J 5 bases; bases outside gene matches: 10. The CDR3 covers 15 residues. Germline V gives CDR1 SGHRS, CDR2 YFSETQ. The chain's CDR3 is CASSYEGDRGDEQYV. Written as DNA, the CDR3 is TGCGCCAGCAGCTATGAAGGAGACAGGGGTGACGAGCAGTACGTC.

This clone was found many times. The CDR3 sequence is CASRGGGFGVTEAFF. CDR3 DNA: TGTGCCAGCAGGGGGGGGGGCTTCGGGGTTACTGAAGCTTTCTTT. V gene TRBV12-3 or TRBV12-4 combines with J gene TRBJ1-1; the D gene is possibly TRBD1 (6 bases). The V end lost 6 bases, the J end lost 5 bases, and 19 bases lay between the germline ends. The CDR3 runs to 15 residues.

The chain couples TRBV6-1 to TRBJ1-3; D possibly corresponds to TRBD1 (6 bases). Germline V gene data show CDR1 as MNHNS and CDR2 as SASEGT. V was clipped by 7 bases and J by 0 bases, with 10 bases between them. The CDR3 covers 14 residues. CDR3 amino acids: CASKQGRSGNTIYF. In DNA form, the CDR3 reads TGTGCCAGCAAACAGGGACGCTCTGGAAACACCATATATTTT.

This clone has ten or more counts. The rearrangement joins TRBV28 to TRBJ1-1; 7 bases match TRBD1. Germline loops: CDR1 MDHEN, CDR2 SYDVKM. Trimming took 8 bases from V and 1 from J; bases not matched to a gene: 4. CDR3 size: 13 residues. The CDR3: CASEDRANTEAFF. The DNA for the CDR3 is TGTGCCAGCGAAGACAGGGCGAACACTGAAGCTTTCTTT.

This clone was recorded at least ten times. The chain has TRBV20-1 and TRBJ2-1; D possibly corresponds to TRBD2 (5 bases). Germline values: CDR1 DFQATT, CDR2 SNEGSKA (reference sequence). The CDR3 loop spans 11 amino acids. This CDR3 is CSARPGNEQFF. In nucleotides, the CDR3 is TGCAGCGCCCGTCCGGGGAATGAGCAGTTCTTC.